This is a list of T cell receptor beta chains from one sample in a study of T cell repertoires in cytomegalovirus infection. From the reads, TCRdb called clonotypes with MiXCR, one entry per CDR3 protein. In the table there are about 260,000 distinct CDR3 sequences, approximately 9.1% of which are singletons. Sequenced: PBMCs. All receptors come from a human donor in good health (CMV status not recorded). Some clones in this sample may be carry-over from other donors' samples. The CDR3 runs from the conserved cysteine through the conserved F or W. A D gene is named only where the DNA matches it firmly. Size values are once, few and many counts, or a class for expanded clones, and some rows have none.

V	J	size	D	CDR3	DNA
TRBV7-2	TRBJ1-5	few	.	CASSLYSQGGSNQPQHF	TGTGCCAGCAGCTTATATTCACAAGGCGGAAGCAATCAGCCCCAGCATTTT
TRBV12-3/TRBV12-4	TRBJ1-1	.	.	CASSRQINTEAFF	TGTGCCAGCAGTCGACAGATTAACACTGAAGCTTTCTTT
TRBV7-8	TRBJ2-5	few	.	CASSFGPTQYF	TGTGCCAGCAGCTTCGGTCCTACCCAGTACTTC
TRBV7-8	TRBJ1-5	many	TRBD1	CASSLVGTGANQPQHF	TGTGCCAGCAGCTTAGTGGGGACAGGGGCGAATCAGCCCCAGCATTTT
TRBV20-1	TRBJ2-7	.	.	CSAGVAGDKGEQYF	TGCAGTGCTGGGGTCGCGGGCGACAAAGGGGAGCAGTACTTC
TRBV28	TRBJ2-2	many	.	CASSLPTRRTGELFF	TGTGCCAGCAGTTTGCCCACCCGAAGAACCGGGGAGCTGTTTTTT
TRBV12-3/TRBV12-4	TRBJ1-1	.	.	CASSPDRPNTEAFF	TGTGCCAGCAGCCCAGACAGGCCGAACACTGAAGCTTTCTTT
TRBV7-2	TRBJ1-1	many	TRBD1	CASRLQGVNTEAFF	TGTGCCAGCAGACTCCAGGGGGTGAACACTGAAGCTTTCTTT
TRBV6-2/TRBV6-3	TRBJ2-1	few	TRBD1	CASTRGQGNEQFF	TGTGCCAGCACCAGGGGACAGGGCAATGAGCAGTTCTTC
TRBV14	TRBJ2-7	.	.	CASSQGGEQYF	TGTGCCAGCAGCCAAGGGGGGGAGCAGTACTTC
TRBV5-4	TRBJ2-1	many	.	CASSLEPAGNEQFF	TGTGCCAGCAGCTTGGAACCCGCCGGGAATGAGCAGTTCTTC
TRBV20-1	TRBJ1-5	.	.	CSAPAQRNQPQHF	TGCAGTGCTCCCGCTCAGCGCAATCAGCCCCAGCATTTT
TRBV9	TRBJ1-1	few	TRBD1	CASSVGTGAEAFF	TGTGCCAGCAGCGTAGGGACAGGGGCCGAAGCTTTCTTT
TRBV12-3/TRBV12-4	TRBJ2-7	many	.	CASSFTGQGGKQYF	TGTGCCAGCAGTTTCACGGGTCAGGGGGGCAAACAGTACTTC
TRBV7-2	TRBJ1-3	many	.	CASSVDPKVLSGNTIYF	TGTGCCAGCAGCGTGGACCCTAAGGTGCTCTCCGGAAACACCATATATTTT
TRBV19	TRBJ1-4	many	.	CASSITAELWAGEKLFF	TGTGCCAGTAGTATTACAGCGGAGCTGTGGGCTGGGGAAAAACTGTTTTTT
TRBV7-2	TRBJ2-1	many	.	CASSSLGAQNEQFF	TGTGCCAGCAGCTCGCTAGGGGCGCAAAATGAGCAGTTCTTC
TRBV12-3/TRBV12-4	TRBJ2-7	few	TRBD1	CASSKGQGAYEQYF	TGTGCCAGCAGCAAAGGACAGGGCGCCTACGAGCAGTACTTC
TRBV28	TRBJ1-1	.	.	CASIFGTTEAFF	TGTGCCAGCATCTTTGGAACCACTGAAGCTTTCTTT
TRBV27	TRBJ1-1	many	.	CASSSLRAGGTEAFF	TGTGCCAGCAGTTCCCTCCGGGCAGGTGGGACTGAAGCTTTCTTT
TRBV30	TRBJ1-1	few	.	CAWSLGTEAFF	TGTGCCTGGAGTTTAGGGACTGAAGCTTTCTTT
TRBV7-2	TRBJ2-2	many	.	CASSLDSLNTGELFF	TGTGCCAGCAGCTTAGACAGCTTGAACACCGGGGAGCTGTTTTTT
TRBV7-2	TRBJ1-5	.	.	CASSLDRQTNQPQHF	TGTGCCAGCAGCTTAGATAGGCAGACGAATCAGCCCCAGCATTTT
TRBV18	TRBJ1-5	.	.	CASSFRGVGNQPQHF	TGTGCCAGCTCATTCCGCGGAGTGGGCAATCAGCCCCAGCATTTT
TRBV11-3	TRBJ2-1	many	.	CASSSGLAGQFF	TGTGCCAGCAGCTCCGGGCTGGCGGGGCAGTTCTTC
TRBV19	TRBJ1-1	.	.	CASSTQTPKGAEAFF	TGTGCCAGTAGTACGCAGACCCCCAAGGGGGCTGAAGCTTTCTTT
TRBV7-2	TRBJ1-1	many	.	CASSSRRDGHTEAFF	TGTGCCAGCAGCTCCCGGCGGGACGGACACACTGAAGCTTTCTTT
TRBV5-6	TRBJ1-6	many	.	CASSLGRGHSPLHF	TGTGCCAGCAGCTTAGGTAGGGGTCATTCACCCCTCCACTTT
TRBV7-9	TRBJ2-1	many	TRBD2	CASSQGLAGGRYNEQFF	TGTGCCAGCAGCCAGGGACTAGCGGGGGGCCGCTACAATGAGCAGTTCTTC
TRBV12-3/TRBV12-4	TRBJ2-5	many	TRBD2	CASSSPSGRDQETQYF	TGTGCCAGCAGTTCGCCTAGCGGGAGGGATCAAGAGACCCAGTACTTC
TRBV14	TRBJ2-7	many	.	CASSDNMRGEQYF	TGTGCCAGCAGCGATAACATGCGGGGTGAGCAGTACTTC
TRBV7-6	TRBJ2-3	many	.	CASSPFEGGGYF	TGTGCCAGCAGCCCCTTCGAAGGTGGAGGGTATTTT
TRBV28	TRBJ1-1	few	.	CASRDRGEAFF	TGTGCCAGCAGGGATCGGGGCGAAGCTTTCTTT
TRBV29-1	TRBJ1-1	few	TRBD1	CSAKVTGGLTEAFF	TGCAGCGCGAAGGTCACAGGGGGTCTCACTGAAGCTTTCTTT
TRBV7-2	TRBJ1-6	many	.	CASSAPQGLGNSPLHF	TGTGCCAGCAGCGCCCCGCAGGGACTGGGTAATTCACCCCTCCACTTT
TRBV12-3/TRBV12-4	TRBJ1-1	.	TRBD1	CASRPQGGTEAFF	TGTGCCAGCCGCCCCCAGGGGGGCACTGAAGCTTTCTTT
TRBV29-1	TRBJ2-3	.	.	CSVEPPAPGYF	TGCAGCGTTGAACCCCCGGCCCCTGGGTATTTT
TRBV20-1	TRBJ2-5	.	.	CSARGARQETQYF	TGCAGTGCTAGAGGGGCTAGGCAAGAGACCCAGTACTTC
TRBV10-3	TRBJ1-6	many	.	CAIRGSSYNSPLHF	TGTGCCATCAGGGGGAGCTCCTATAATTCACCCCTCCACTTT
TRBV15	TRBJ2-5	few	TRBD2	CATSRSGLAVQETQYF	TGTGCCACCAGCAGATCGGGACTAGCGGTCCAAGAGACCCAGTACTTC